Reported below is one T cell receptor (beta chain). Germline CDR1 MNHEY, CDR2 SMNVEV (reference sequence). This CDR3 contains 15 residues. The V and J ends lost 4 bases and 1 base respectively, with 14 bases between them. This sample is drawn from a study of T cell clonotyping in hematopoietic cell transplantation. Some clones are missing from TCRdb's copy, which holds only in-frame ones; the method was immunoSEQ multiplex PCR. The sample consists of approximately 11,000 clones, about 47% of them appearing once. The receptor's source is a female patient in her fifties or sixties who had an allogeneic stem cell transplant from an unrelated donor, so the T cells may come from the graft donor. Some clones in this sample may be carry-over from other donors' samples. This specimen was peripheral blood mononuclear cells, taken 100 days after allogeneic stem cell transplant. The J gene is TRBJ2-7, the V gene TRBV27; D may be TRBD2 (5 bases). Written as DNA, the CDR3 is TGTGCCAGCAGTTCCCTGAGGGCAGGTTCCTACGAGCAGTACTTC. Residues: CASSSLRAGSYEQYF.